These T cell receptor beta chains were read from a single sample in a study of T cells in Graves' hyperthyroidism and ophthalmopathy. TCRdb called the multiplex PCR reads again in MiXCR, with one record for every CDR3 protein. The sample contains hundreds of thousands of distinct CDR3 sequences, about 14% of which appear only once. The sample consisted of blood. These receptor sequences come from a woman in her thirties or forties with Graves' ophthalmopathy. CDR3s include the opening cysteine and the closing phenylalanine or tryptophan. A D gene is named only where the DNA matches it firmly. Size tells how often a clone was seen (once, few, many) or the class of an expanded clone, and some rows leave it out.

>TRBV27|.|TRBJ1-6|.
TGTGCCAGCGGAGCTGGACGCACAAATAATTCACCCCTCCACTTT
CASGAGRTNNSPLHF
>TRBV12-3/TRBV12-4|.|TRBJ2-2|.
TGTGCCAGCAGTTTTGGGGGCAGGGGTCTTTCCCTCCCGAGAAATACCGGGGAGCTGTTTTTT
CASSFGGRGLSLPRNTGELFF
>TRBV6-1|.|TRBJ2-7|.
TGTGCCAGCCGACGTAGGCCCGGCGAGCAGTACTTC
CASRRRPGEQYF
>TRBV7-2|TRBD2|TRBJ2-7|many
TGTGCCAGCAGCCTATTTGCGGGAGGTTTCTACGAGCAGTACTTC
CASSLFAGGFYEQYF
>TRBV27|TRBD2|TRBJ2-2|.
TGTGCCAGCAGTCGACTAGCGGGAGGTTCGGGCACCGGGGAGCTGTTTTTT
CASSRLAGGSGTGELFF
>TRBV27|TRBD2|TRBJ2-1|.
TGTGCCAGCAGTCCCCCCGGACTAGCAAATGAGCAGTTCTTC
CASSPPGLANEQFF
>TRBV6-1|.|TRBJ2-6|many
TGTGCCAGCAGTGAAACTCTGACTACTGGGGCCAACGTCCTGACTTTC
CASSETLTTGANVLTF
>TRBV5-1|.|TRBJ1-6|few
TGCGCCAGCAGACCCGAGGGCCAGTATTCACCCCTCCACTTT
CASRPEGQYSPLHF
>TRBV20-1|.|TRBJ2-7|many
TGCAGTGCTCCGAAGTGGGGCGAGCAGTACTTC
CSAPKWGEQYF
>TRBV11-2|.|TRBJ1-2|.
TGTGCCAGCAGCTTAGAGAGTCACGAGCCCCTGTATGGCTACACCTTC
CASSLESHEPLYGYTF
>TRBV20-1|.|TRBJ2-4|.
TGCAGTGCTAGGGGGGATGGCCCCAAAAACATTCAGTACTTC
CSARGDGPKNIQYF
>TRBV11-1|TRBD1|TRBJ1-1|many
TGTGCCAGCAGCTTAGGGCTCGGACAGGGGGAGAACACTGAAGCTTTCTTT
CASSLGLGQGENTEAFF
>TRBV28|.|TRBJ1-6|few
TGTGCCAGCAGTTTGCGATCACCCCTCCACTTT
CASSLRSPLHF
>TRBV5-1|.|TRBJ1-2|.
TGCGCCAGCAGCCCCGGCTGGGAGACCTATGGCTACACCTTC
CASSPGWETYGYTF
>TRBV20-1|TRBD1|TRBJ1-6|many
TGCAGTGCCGCTGGACAGGGTAATTCACCCCTCCACTTT
CSAAGQGNSPLHF
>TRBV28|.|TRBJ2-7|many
TGTGCCAGCAGTTTTGGAGGCATGGTATCATCCTACGAGCAGTACTTC
CASSFGGMVSSYEQYF
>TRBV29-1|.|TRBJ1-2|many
TGCAGCGTTGACAGGGGTAACTATGGCTACACCTTC
CSVDRGNYGYTF
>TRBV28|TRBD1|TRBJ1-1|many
TGTGCCAGCAGCTTTCCGGGACAGGGGATGACTGAAGCTTTCTTT
CASSFPGQGMTEAFF
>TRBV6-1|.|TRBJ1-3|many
TGTGCCAAGAAGGACCCGAACTCTGGAAACACCATATATTTT
CAKKDPNSGNTIYF
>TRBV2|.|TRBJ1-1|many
TGTGCCAGCAGTGACACGAACACTGAAGCTTTCTTT
CASSDTNTEAFF